This TCR beta chain was observed in a study of PD-1 blockade in mismatch repair-deficient tumors. Across the study: All were previously treated, progressing patients with eleven to twelve mismatch repair-deficient cancer types. General study results and limits: Tumor-resident clones, often undetectable pretreatment in blood, expanded then contracted after pembrolizumab.

Sequencing used immunoSEQ multiplex PCR; TCRdb keeps in-frame clones, though not all of them. The sample records more than 95,000 clones, about 85% being singletons. Note on this clone: Its target is not known.

Per germline, CDR1 LGHNT and CDR2 FRNRAP. The CDR3 extends over 15 amino acids. Deletions cut 2 bases from V and 4 bases from J, with 14 bases between. The TCR comes from an adult with mismatch repair-deficient cancer. The V and J genes are TRBV12-5 and TRBJ1-2; no definite D call. Sequenced here: peripheral blood, sampled 44 weeks after starting pembrolizumab. The chain's CDR3 is CASGLTTRPSYGYTF. CDR3 in DNA: TGTGCTAGTGGTTTGACAACTCGTCCTTCCTATGGCTACACCTTC.